Listed here are 2 T cell receptor beta chains from one sample, sequenced in a study of low-dose radiotherapy and immunotherapy resistance in tumors. Alpha- and beta-chain coverage of first-strand cDNA came from TRAV- and TRBV-specific primers. The TCRs were subjected to amplification over about 20 PCR cycles employing a constant-region primer in conjunction with a V-primer adapter. TCRdb re-derived calls from the reads in MiXCR, one entry per CDR3 protein. The data hold roughly 60,000 distinct CDR3 sequences, with approximately 25% observed a single time. Time point reported: before trial treatment. The starting material was PBMCs, obtained before treatment. The source of these receptors is a male donor with prostate cancer.

This clonotype was detected only a few times. The rearrangement links TRBV27 to TRBJ2-3; 8 bases map to TRBD1. The CDR3 is 15 amino acids. CDR1 is MNHEY and CDR2 is SMNVEV in the germline V gene (reference sequence). V lost 5 bases, J lost 2 bases, and 6 bases stayed unmatched. In DNA form, the CDR3 reads TGTGCCAGCAGTCCCGGGACAGGCTACACAGATACGCAGTATTTT. Translating it yields CASSPGTGYTDTQYF.

This clonotype occurred a few times. V gene TRBV2 combines with J gene TRBJ2-2, with a tentative D call TRBD1 (6 bases). The V gene's germline CDR1 is SNHLY and CDR2 FYNNEI. The germline V and J ends were trimmed by 5 bases and 0 bases, with 10 bases remaining between them. This CDR3 is built from 15 residues. The CDR3 loop reads CASSTGTTNTGELFF. The CDR3 nucleotides read TGTGCCAGCAGTACCGGGACAACGAACACCGGGGAGCTGTTTTTT.